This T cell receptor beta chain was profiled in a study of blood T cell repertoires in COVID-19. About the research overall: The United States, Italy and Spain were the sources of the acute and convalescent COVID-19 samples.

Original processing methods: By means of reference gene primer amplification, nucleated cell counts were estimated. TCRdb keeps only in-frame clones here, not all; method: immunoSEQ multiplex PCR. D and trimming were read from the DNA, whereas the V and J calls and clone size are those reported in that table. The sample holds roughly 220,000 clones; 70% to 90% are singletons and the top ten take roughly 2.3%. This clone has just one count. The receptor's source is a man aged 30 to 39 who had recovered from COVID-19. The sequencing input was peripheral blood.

DNA for the CDR3: TGTGCCAGCAGCTTAGGGCTGGGGGGCGAGCAGTACTTC. Its translation: CASSLGLGGEQYF. J is TRBJ2-7 and V is TRBV11-2, with a possible D match to TRBD2 (6 bases). Trimming cost V 1 base and J 6 bases, with 10 bases left between them. Germline V gene data show CDR1 as SGHAT and CDR2 as FQNNGV. The CDR3 totals 13 residues.